This is a list of T cell receptor beta chains from one sample in a study of CD4+ T cells in melanoma. The protocol was immunoSEQ multiplex PCR, while the TCRdb copy is restricted to in-frame clones and leaves out a portion. The table lists over 100,000 clones, about 90% of them singletons, with 3% to 4% in the top ten. The sample was peripheral blood. The receptors shown here come from a human donor with melanoma. Each CDR3 is given with its conserved first and last residue. Fields, in order: clone size, V gene, J gene, D gene, CDR3 DNA, CDR3 protein. A D gene is named only where the DNA matches it firmly. Clone size appears in some rows only: once, few, many, or a class for an expanded clone.

abundance: .; v_gene: TRBV6-6; j_gene: TRBJ2-7; d_gene: .; CDR3nt: TGTGCCAGCAGCCACGTTTGGGGCCAAGACTCCTACGAGCAGTACTTC; CDR3aa: CASSHVWGQDSYEQYF
abundance: .; v_gene: TRBV5-5; j_gene: TRBJ2-5; d_gene: .; CDR3nt: TGTGCCAGCAGCTTCGGGGGTAACGGGGAGACCCAGTACTTC; CDR3aa: CASSFGGNGETQYF
abundance: .; v_gene: TRBV6-5; j_gene: TRBJ1-5; d_gene: TRBD1; CDR3nt: TGTGCCAGCAGTTACTCGGGACAGGGGGCATCTCAGCCCCAGCATTTT; CDR3aa: CASSYSGQGASQPQHF
abundance: .; v_gene: TRBV7-3; j_gene: TRBJ2-3; d_gene: TRBD2; CDR3nt: TGTGCCAGCAGCCGGGGACTAGCGGTAACAGATACGCAGTATTTT; CDR3aa: CASSRGLAVTDTQYF
abundance: few; v_gene: TRBV18; j_gene: TRBJ1-1; d_gene: .; CDR3nt: TGTGCCAGCTTAGTTCGCATGAACACTGAAGCTTTCTTT; CDR3aa: CASLVRMNTEAFF
abundance: once; v_gene: TRBV2; j_gene: TRBJ2-3; d_gene: TRBD2; CDR3nt: TGTGCCAGCAGTGAATCCGGACTAGGAACAGATACGCAGTATTTT; CDR3aa: CASSESGLGTDTQYF
abundance: .; v_gene: TRBV9; j_gene: TRBJ2-1; d_gene: TRBD2; CDR3nt: TGTGCCAGCAGCCCGCCCCCCCAAGCGGGAGGGATGAATGAGCAGTTCTTC; CDR3aa: CASSPPPQAGGMNEQFF
abundance: .; v_gene: TRBV5-1; j_gene: TRBJ2-1; d_gene: TRBD1; CDR3nt: TGCGCCAGCAGCCCGAGGACAGGGAGCTCCTACAATGAGCAGTTCTTC; CDR3aa: CASSPRTGSSYNEQFF
abundance: .; v_gene: TRBV28; j_gene: TRBJ2-7; d_gene: .; CDR3nt: TGTGCCAGCAGTTACGTCTACGAGCAGTACTTC; CDR3aa: CASSYVYEQYF
abundance: .; v_gene: TRBV18; j_gene: TRBJ1-1; d_gene: .; CDR3nt: TGTGCCAGCTCACCGTGGCAGAACACTGAAGCTTTCTTT; CDR3aa: CASSPWQNTEAFF
abundance: .; v_gene: TRBV7-7; j_gene: TRBJ2-2; d_gene: TRBD1; CDR3nt: TGTGCCAGCAGCTTAGGGCAGGGGGAAACCGGGGAGCTGTTTTTT; CDR3aa: CASSLGQGETGELFF
abundance: .; v_gene: TRBV19; j_gene: TRBJ1-1; d_gene: .; CDR3nt: TGTGCCAGTAGTAATAGTCGGATGAACACTGAAGCTTTCTTT; CDR3aa: CASSNSRMNTEAFF
abundance: once; v_gene: TRBV2; j_gene: TRBJ2-2; d_gene: .; CDR3nt: TGTGCCAGCAGTGGGACAGTCCTAGCCGGGGAGCTGTTTTTT; CDR3aa: CASSGTVLAGELFF
abundance: .; v_gene: TRBV9; j_gene: TRBJ2-1; d_gene: TRBD2; CDR3nt: TGTGCCAGCAGCGTGGGGACTAGCGGGGGGATAATCTACAATGAGCAGTTCTTC; CDR3aa: CASSVGTSGGIIYNEQFF
abundance: .; v_gene: TRBV5-5; j_gene: TRBJ1-2; d_gene: TRBD1; CDR3nt: TGTGCCAGCAGCTTTGGCGGGACAGCGTATGGCTACACCTTC; CDR3aa: CASSFGGTAYGYTF
abundance: .; v_gene: TRBV27; j_gene: TRBJ1-5; d_gene: .; CDR3nt: TGTGCCAGCAGTTTATCCGCTGCCAGTCATAGCAATCAGCCCCAGCATTTT; CDR3aa: CASSLSAASHSNQPQHF
abundance: .; v_gene: TRBV4-3; j_gene: TRBJ2-3; d_gene: TRBD2; CDR3nt: TGCGCCAGCAGCCAAGATCCCCTTAGCGGGGGGCGTGCTAGCACAGATACGCAGTATTTT; CDR3aa: CASSQDPLSGGRASTDTQYF
abundance: .; v_gene: TRBV19; j_gene: TRBJ1-5; d_gene: .; CDR3nt: TGTGCCAGTAGTACTGACATCAATCAGCCCCAGCATTTT; CDR3aa: CASSTDINQPQHF
abundance: .; v_gene: TRBV29-1; j_gene: TRBJ2-7; d_gene: .; CDR3nt: TGCAGCGTTGTCGCGGGGAACGGCGAGCAGTACTTC; CDR3aa: CSVVAGNGEQYF
abundance: .; v_gene: TRBV6-5; j_gene: TRBJ2-2; d_gene: TRBD2; CDR3nt: TGTGCCAGCAGTTCTACTAGCGAGAACACCGGGGAGCTGTTTTTT; CDR3aa: CASSSTSENTGELFF
abundance: .; v_gene: TRBV6-5; j_gene: TRBJ2-3; d_gene: TRBD1; CDR3nt: TGTGCCAGCAGGCCAAGGGGGCACGGCACAGATACGCAGTATTTT; CDR3aa: CASRPRGHGTDTQYF
abundance: .; v_gene: TRBV5-1; j_gene: TRBJ2-1; d_gene: TRBD2; CDR3nt: TGCGCCAGCAGCTTTACCAAGCCTTCTAGCGGGGGGGCCTCCTACAATGAGCAGTTCTTC; CDR3aa: CASSFTKPSSGGASYNEQFF
abundance: .; v_gene: TRBV7-8; j_gene: TRBJ2-7; d_gene: .; CDR3nt: TGTGCCAGCAGCTTACGGGACGTCTCCTACGAGCAGTACTTC; CDR3aa: CASSLRDVSYEQYF
abundance: .; v_gene: TRBV6-6; j_gene: TRBJ2-1; d_gene: TRBD2; CDR3nt: TGTGCCAGCAGTTCGGGCGGGGGGGCTAGCGGGAACTTCTTC; CDR3aa: CASSSGGGASGNFF
abundance: .; v_gene: TRBV28; j_gene: TRBJ1-4; d_gene: TRBD1; CDR3nt: TGTGCCAGCAGGCCGGGAGGGGGCATGTCTAATGAAAAACTGTTTTTT; CDR3aa: CASRPGGGMSNEKLFF
abundance: few; v_gene: TRBV10-3; j_gene: TRBJ1-5; d_gene: .; CDR3nt: TGTGCCATCAGTGAGTCGATCCAGTTCGATCAGCCCCAGCATTTT; CDR3aa: CAISESIQFDQPQHF
abundance: .; v_gene: TRBV6-6; j_gene: TRBJ1-6; d_gene: .; CDR3nt: TGTGCCAGCACCCCACGGGTGTACTATAATTCACCCCTCCACTTT; CDR3aa: CASTPRVYYNSPLHF
abundance: .; v_gene: TRBV10-3; j_gene: TRBJ2-3; d_gene: .; CDR3nt: TGTGCCATCAGTGAGCCCTACTCCACAGATACGCAGTATTTT; CDR3aa: CAISEPYSTDTQYF